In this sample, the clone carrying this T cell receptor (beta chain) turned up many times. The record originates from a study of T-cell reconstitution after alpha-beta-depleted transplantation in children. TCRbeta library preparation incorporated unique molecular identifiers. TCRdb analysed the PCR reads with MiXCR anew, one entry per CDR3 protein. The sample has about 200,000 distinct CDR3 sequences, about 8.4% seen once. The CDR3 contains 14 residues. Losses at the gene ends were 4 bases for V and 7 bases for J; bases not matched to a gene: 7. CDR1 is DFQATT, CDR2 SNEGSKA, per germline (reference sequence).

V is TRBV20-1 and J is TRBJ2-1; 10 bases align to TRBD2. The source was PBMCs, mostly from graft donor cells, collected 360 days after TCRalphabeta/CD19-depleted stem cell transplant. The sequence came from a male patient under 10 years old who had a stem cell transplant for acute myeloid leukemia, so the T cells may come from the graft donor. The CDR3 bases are TGCAGTGCTAAACTAGCGGGGAGAGGTAATGAGCAGTTCTTC. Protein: CSAKLAGRGNEQFF.